The 19 T cell receptor beta chains in this list originate from one sample, sequenced in a study of T cell responses to AZD1222 COVID-19 vaccine. Assay used: immunoSEQ multiplex PCR; TCRdb lists only in-frame clones, some missing. Of 90,000 to 120,000 clones listed, about 90% are singletons. The input for sequencing was peripheral blood, taken on day 0 of AZD1222 vaccination. Receptors were obtained from an adult in good health.

The rearrangement joins TRBV27 to TRBJ1-2; 8 nucleotides line up with TRBD1. V shed 5 bases, J shed 3 bases, and the junction held 14 bases outside the gene matches. CDR3 length equals 17 residues. Looked up from germline, CDR1 is MNHEY and CDR2 is SMNVEV (reference sequence). The CDR3 loop reads CASSARTADRADYGYTF. The CDR3 DNA is TGTGCCAGCAGTGCAAGAACCGCGGACAGGGCTGACTATGGCTACACCTTC.

Comments on this clone: Relative to the germline gene, one junction end is altered; a read error may explain this. V is TRBV6-5 and J is TRBJ1-2, with TRBD1 identical over 8 bases. CDR3 size: 10 residues. Germline loops: CDR1 MNHEY, CDR2 SVGAGI. Here the CDR3 reads CASRGRGPAF. For the CDR3, the DNA is TGTGCCAGCAGAGGCAGGGGGCCCGCTTTT.

This chain uses TRBV10-3 with TRBJ2-7; 8 bases are a match to TRBD1. Losses at the gene ends were 7 bases for V and 2 bases for J; bases not matched to a gene: 7. The V gene's germline CDR1 is ENHRY and CDR2 SYGVKD. The CDR3 length is 14 residues. The CDR3 region has the DNA TGTGCCATCACTGAAGGGACAGGAACCTACGAGCAGTACTTC. As protein: CAITEGTGTYEQYF.

The chain recombines TRBV7-3 with TRBJ2-7; perhaps TRBD2 as D (6 bases). Germline assignment: CDR1 SGHTA and CDR2 FQGTGA. V was cut by 5 bases and J by 3 bases, with 14 bases left in between. The CDR3 length is 14 residues. CDR3 amino acids: CASSAQASVYEQYF. The CDR3 DNA follows: TGTGCCAGCAGCGCCCAGGCTAGCGTCTACGAGCAGTACTTC.

There are a few counts of this clone. The chain links TRBV5-1 to TRBJ1-1, with D uncertain. The CDR3 covers 14 residues. The V gene's germline CDR1 is SGHRS and CDR2 YFSETQ. V was clipped by 4 bases and J by 4 bases, with 14 bases between them. DNA for the CDR3: TGCGCCAGCAGCCTAAAAAGGGAGGGCACTGAAGCTTTCTTT. Its protein is CASSLKREGTEAFF.

This chain uses TRBV5-5 with TRBJ2-7; D may be TRBD2 (6 bases). The V gene lost 2 bases and the J gene lost 4 bases, with 7 bases spanning the gap. The germline gives CDR1 SGHKS, CDR2 YYEKEE (reference sequence). CDR3 length: 12 residues. The CDR3 sequence is CASSFGGYEQYF. DNA for the CDR3: TGTGCCAGCAGCTTCGGGGGTTACGAGCAGTACTTC.

The chain uses TRBV5-1 and TRBJ2-7, with a weak D call TRBD1 (6 bases). The V end was cut by 4 bases, the J end by 3 bases, with 11 bases between. The CDR3 sequence is 13 residues long. Germline CDR1 is SGHRS and CDR2 is YFSETQ. The CDR3 bases are TGCGCCAGCAGCCCAGGGACATACTACGAGCAGTACTTC. Translation gives CASSPGTYYEQYF. Variable domain in full (rest from reference TRBV5-1 and TRBJ2-7): KAGVTQTPRYLIKTRGQQVTLSCSPISGHRSVSWYQQTPGQGLQFLFEYFSETQRNKGNFPGRFSGRQFSNSRSEMNVSTLELGDSALYLCASSPGTYYEQYFGPGTRLTVT.

The V call is TRBV15, the J call TRBJ2-3; D ambiguous. The germline gives CDR1 LNHNV, CDR2 YYDKDF (reference sequence). The V end was cut by 0 bases, the J end by 2 bases, with 6 bases between. This CDR3 contains 14 residues. The CDR3 loop is CATSRDPATDTQYF. In DNA form, the CDR3 reads TGTGCCACCAGCAGAGATCCGGCCACAGATACGCAGTATTTT.

J is TRBJ2-1 and V is TRBV28; the D gene is possibly TRBD2 (6 bases). V shed 4 bases and J shed 1 base, with 17 bases lying between them. CDR3 size: 17 residues. Per the germline V gene, CDR1 is MDHEN and CDR2 is SYDVKM. CDR3 amino acids: CASSSPAGGKSYNEQFF. The DNA for the CDR3 is TGTGCCAGCAGTTCGCCCGCTGGGGGGAAGTCCTACAATGAGCAGTTCTTC.

The gene calls are TRBV11-3 and TRBJ2-7; 9 positions agree with TRBD2. Germline-derived CDR1 and CDR2 are SGHNT and YENEEA. The trim removed 5 bases at V and 0 bases at J, leaving 11 bases unmatched. The CDR3 contains 17 residues. CDR3 nucleotides: TGTGCCAGCAGCCCTCTAGCGGGACACCTTGACTCCTACGAGCAGTACTTC. Its protein product is CASSPLAGHLDSYEQYF.

The chain employs TRBV6-1 and TRBJ1-5, with D possibly being TRBD1 (5 bases). V was cut by 2 bases and J by 2 bases, with 7 bases left in between. CDR3 length: 14 residues. Per germline, CDR1 MNHNS and CDR2 SASEGT. CDR3 sequence: CASSEPRGNQPQHF. The CDR3 region has the DNA TGTGCCAGCAGTGAACCCAGGGGCAATCAGCCCCAGCATTTT.

This sequence joins TRBV30 and TRBJ1-4; D ambiguous. V shed 0 bases and J shed 2 bases, with 4 bases lying between them. Per germline, CDR1 GTSNPN and CDR2 SVGIG (reference sequence). This CDR3 region has 13 residues. CDR3 nucleotide sequence: TGTGCCTGGAGTGTTGGTACTAATGAAAAACTGTTTTTT. Its protein product is CAWSVGTNEKLFF.

The CDR3 region is CASSEKAGQGASTSYNEQFF. In DNA form, the CDR3 reads TGTGCCAGCAGTGAAAAGGCAGGACAGGGGGCCTCAACTTCCTACAATGAGCAGTTCTTC. The chain recombines TRBV2 with TRBJ2-1; 11 positions match TRBD1. Per the germline V gene, CDR1 is SNHLY and CDR2 is FYNNEI. The CDR3 runs 20 residues. Trimming took 2 bases from V and 1 from J; bases not matched to a gene: 13.

CDR3 nucleotides: TGTGCCAGCCGACGAGGAGAAGGGTCGGAGAGGGCTTTCTTT. Residues: CASRRGEGSERAFF. This chain connects TRBV6-5 to TRBJ1-1; D is uncertain. The germline gives CDR1 MNHEY, CDR2 SVGAGI. Trimming stripped 8 bases from V and 11 bases from J, with 24 bases between. This CDR3 is 14 amino acids long.

This clone occurred a few times. The chain carries TRBV19 and TRBJ1-1; tentative D call: TRBD1 (5 bases). CDR1 is LNHDA and CDR2 is SQIVND in the germline V gene (reference sequence). Trimming stripped 5 bases from V and 7 bases from J, with 11 bases between. The CDR3 is 12 residues long. The CDR3: CASSLGAGEAFF. CDR3 in DNA: TGTGCCAGTAGTCTAGGGGCCGGTGAAGCTTTCTTT.

The chain uses TRBV10-3 and TRBJ2-1; 14 bases map to TRBD2. The germline CDR1 and CDR2 sequences are ENHRY and SYGVKD. The V segment lost 5 bases and the J segment 7 bases; nucleotides outside the gene matches: 10. The CDR3 contains 17 residues. The CDR3 bases are TGTGCCATCAGTTCCTTTATGACTAGCGGGAGGGATAATGAGCAGTTCTTC. The encoded protein is CAISSFMTSGRDNEQFF.

The chain is built from TRBV10-3 and TRBJ1-1; D is perhaps TRBD1 (5 bases). Germline lookup yields CDR1 ENHRY and CDR2 SYGVKD. V lost 4 bases, J lost 0 bases, and 18 bases lay in between. The CDR3 runs 17 residues. This CDR3 reads CAISGFGGGGMNTEAFF. In DNA, the CDR3 is TGTGCCATCAGTGGCTTCGGGGGAGGTGGGATGAACACTGAAGCTTTCTTT.

This clone was counted only a few times. The chain is built from TRBV6-2 or TRBV6-3 and TRBJ2-7, with D perhaps TRBD1 (5 bases). Germline V gene data show CDR1 as MNHEY and CDR2 as SVGEGT. Trimming removed 0 bases at V and 3 bases at J, with 18 bases between. This CDR3 contains 17 residues. As DNA, the CDR3 is TGTGCCAGCAGTTACTCTCCAGGGTACACCCAACGCTACGAGCAGTACTTC. Protein sequence: CASSYSPGYTQRYEQYF.

The chain recombines TRBV5-6 with TRBJ2-7; 8 bases fit TRBD1. The CDR3 contains 12 residues. Looked up from germline, CDR1 is SGHDT and CDR2 is YYEEEE. V gave up 2 bases and J gave up 6 bases; unmatched junction bases: 1. The CDR3 protein is CASSFGQGEQYF. In DNA form, the CDR3 reads TGTGCCAGCAGCTTTGGACAGGGCGAGCAGTACTTC.